This paragraph reports one T cell receptor beta chain. Primers for the PCR totalled 60 Vbeta and 13 Jbeta. TCRdb keeps only in-frame clones here, not all; method: immunoSEQ multiplex PCR. The sample carries about 140,000 clones, roughly 80% recorded once. The CDR3 length is 16 residues. Germline values: CDR1 SGHDT, CDR2 YYEEEE. V was pared by 2 bases and J by 1 base, with 6 bases of the junction left unmatched. This sample is drawn from a study of cytomegalovirus exposure and HLA in healthy donors. On the study more broadly: Among roughly 180 million T cells, an earlier analysis found 117 million unique TCR beta sequences.

The J gene is TRBJ2-5, the V gene TRBV5-6, with 9 bases lining up with TRBD2. Sequencing was carried out using PBMCs. This TCR derives from a man aged 18 to 29 in good health and CMV-seronegative. Written as DNA, the CDR3 is TGTGCCAGCAGCTTACCAGCGGGGGGAACCCAAGAGACCCAGTACTTC. Translated: CASSLPAGGTQETQYF.